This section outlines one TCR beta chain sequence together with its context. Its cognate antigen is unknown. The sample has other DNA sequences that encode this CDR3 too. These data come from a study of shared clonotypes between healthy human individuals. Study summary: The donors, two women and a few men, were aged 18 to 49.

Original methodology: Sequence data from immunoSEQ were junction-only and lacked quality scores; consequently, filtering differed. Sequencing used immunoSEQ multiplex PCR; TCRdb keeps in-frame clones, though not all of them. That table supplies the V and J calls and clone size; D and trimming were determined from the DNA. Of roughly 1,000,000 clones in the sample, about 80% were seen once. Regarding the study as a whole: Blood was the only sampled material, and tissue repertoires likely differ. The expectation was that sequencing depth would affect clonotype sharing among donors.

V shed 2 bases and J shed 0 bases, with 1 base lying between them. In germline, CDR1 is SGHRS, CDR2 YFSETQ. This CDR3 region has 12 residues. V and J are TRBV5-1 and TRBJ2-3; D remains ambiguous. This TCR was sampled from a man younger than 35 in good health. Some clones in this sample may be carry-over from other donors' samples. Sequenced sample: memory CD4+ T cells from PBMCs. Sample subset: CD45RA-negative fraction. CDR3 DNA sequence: TGCGCCAGCAGCTTAAGCACAGATACGCAGTATTTT. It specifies CASSLSTDTQYF.